This section outlines one T cell receptor (beta chain) sequence together with its context. The PCR ran on 60 Vbeta and 13 Jbeta primers. Generated by immunoSEQ multiplex PCR, the TCRdb table keeps only in-frame clones and is missing some. The sample yields about 220,000 clones, approximately 80% seen once. The data stem from a study of cytomegalovirus exposure and HLA in healthy donors. The germline CDR1 and CDR2 sequences are SEHNR and FQNEAQ (reference sequence). Trimming removed 5 bases from V and 10 bases from J; junction bases left unmatched: 12. This CDR3 spans 14 amino acids. Sequenced material: PBMCs. The chain combines TRBV7-9 with TRBJ1-2, with 8 bases that match TRBD1. The sequence was collected from a boy between 2 and 10 years old in good health and CMV-seronegative. This chain's CDR3 is CASSPGQAASPYTF. DNA of the CDR3: TGTGCCAGCAGCCCGGGACAGGCTGCCTCCCCCTACACCTTC.